The 13 T cell receptor beta chains below come from one sample, sequenced in a study of blood T cell repertoires in COVID-19. Produced via immunoSEQ multiplex PCR; TCRdb's table is partial and in-frame only. The table has about 150,000 clones, 75% to 85% seen once. Sequences were obtained from peripheral blood. These receptors originate from a woman between 45 and 65 years old with acute or convalescent COVID-19.

V is TRBV3-1 (or the pseudogene TRBV3-2) and J is TRBJ2-5; tentative D call: TRBD2 (5 bases). The germline V gene encodes CDR1 LGHDT and CDR2 YNNKEL (reference sequence). The length of the CDR3 is 13 residues. V was trimmed by 7 bases and J by 2 bases, leaving 11 bases between them. DNA of the CDR3: TGTGCCAGCAACGGACTGGGACAAGAGACCCAGTACTTC. Protein: CASNGLGQETQYF.

The chain carries TRBV6-1 and TRBJ1-1; D not certain. The CDR3 is 16 residues long. V was trimmed by 4 bases and J by 5 bases, leaving 20 bases between them. Germline CDR1 is MNHNS and CDR2 is SASEGT. Here the CDR3 reads CASSAWARTRETEAFF. CDR3 nucleotide sequence: TGTGCCAGCAGTGCCTGGGCCAGGACCCGGGAGACTGAAGCTTTCTTT.

This chain links TRBV18 with TRBJ2-1; TRBD1 is a possible D gene (6 bases). Germline V CDR1 and CDR2: KGHSH, LQKENI. The CDR3 contains 17 residues. Trimming took off 6 bases at V and 0 bases at J, with 18 bases between the two ends. CDR3 loop: CASSPASADSSYNEQFF. In DNA, the CDR3 is TGTGCCAGCTCCCCCGCCTCAGCGGACAGCTCCTACAATGAGCAGTTCTTC. Together with reference TRBV18 and TRBJ2-1, the CDR3 gives the full variable domain: NAGVMQNPRHLVRRRGQEARLRCSPMKGHSHVYWYRQLPEEGLKFMVYLQKENIIDESGMPKERFSAEFPKEGPSILRIQQVVRGDSAAYFCASSPASADSSYNEQFFGPGTRLTVL.

This chain links TRBV6-1 with TRBJ2-3; 14 nucleotides agree with TRBD2. Germline V lookup: CDR1 MNHNS, CDR2 SASEGT. Unmatched junction bases numbered 13, after V lost 4 bases and J lost 4 bases. The CDR3 sequence is 19 residues long. The CDR3 sequence: CASSGRGTSGSFLPDTQYF. The CDR3 DNA sequence: TGTGCCAGCAGTGGCCGCGGGACTAGCGGGAGTTTTCTTCCAGATACGCAGTATTTT.

V usage is TRBV7-9 and J usage is TRBJ2-7; D is unresolved. The CDR3 sequence is 13 residues long. Trimming left V 5 bases short and J 0 bases short, with 8 bases between. CDR1 is SEHNR, CDR2 FQNEAQ, per germline (reference sequence). The CDR3 protein is CASSLLVSYEQYF. DNA for the CDR3: TGTGCCAGCAGCCTACTCGTCTCCTACGAGCAGTACTTC.

The V and J genes are TRBV5-6 and TRBJ2-7; TRBD1 matches at 7 bases. V lost 7 bases, J lost 4 bases, and 8 bases stayed unmatched. Germline CDR1 and CDR2: SGHDT and YYEEEE. The CDR3 is made up of 13 amino acids. The CDR3 nucleotides read TGTGCCAGCCTCGGACAGGAGCCTTACGAGCAGTACTTC. Translating it yields CASLGQEPYEQYF.

The V gene is TRBV4-3, the J gene TRBJ2-3; possibly TRBD2 for D (7 bases). V was shortened by 1 base and J by 1 base, with 18 bases between the two germline ends. Germline assignment: CDR1 LGHNA and CDR2 YSLEER. CDR3 length equals 18 residues. The CDR3 DNA is TGCGCCAGCAGCCAAGTTTCCCCGGGGGGCTGGGGCACAGATACGCAGTATTTT. Translation gives CASSQVSPGGWGTDTQYF.

The rearrangement joins TRBV6-2 or TRBV6-3 to TRBJ2-1; D is possibly TRBD2 (7 bases). Germline V gene lookup returns CDR1 MNHEY and CDR2 SVGEGT. V lost 6 bases, J lost 0 bases, and 15 bases lay in between. The CDR3 has 16 amino acids. The DNA for the CDR3 is TGTGCCAGCAGCCTTGAGGGGGGGAACTCCTACAATGAGCAGTTCTTC. Translating it yields CASSLEGGNSYNEQFF.

This CDR3 is CASSLGDRPNANEQYF. As DNA, the CDR3 is TGCGCCAGCAGCTTGGGGGACAGACCAAATGCTAATGAGCAGTACTTC. The rearrangement links TRBV5-1 to TRBJ2-7; TRBD1 matches at 7 bases. J gave up 7 bases and V 0 bases, and 13 bases lay outside the gene matches. Germline lookup yields CDR1 SGHRS and CDR2 YFSETQ. The CDR3 has 16 amino acids.

In this sample, this clone turned up many times. This sequence joins TRBV2 and TRBJ1-6; 9 nucleotides line up with TRBD1. The V and J ends lost 3 bases and 9 bases, in that order; junction bases with no gene match: 6. The length of the CDR3 is 15 residues. Germline loops: CDR1 SNHLY, CDR2 FYNNEI. The chain's CDR3 is CASSDPRDRVSPLHF. For the CDR3, the DNA is TGTGCCAGCAGTGACCCCCGGGACAGGGTTTCACCCCTCCACTTT.

The chain combines TRBV3-1 (or the pseudogene TRBV3-2) with TRBJ1-5; TRBD1 agrees at 7 bases. With V trimmed by 2 bases and J by 6 bases, 7 bases remained unmatched. Germline CDR1 and CDR2: LGHDT and YNNKEL (reference sequence). This CDR3 spans 15 amino acids. CDR3 in DNA: TGTGCCAGCAGCCAACTGACAGGGCAGGGTCAGCCCCAGCATTTT. Its protein is CASSQLTGQGQPQHF.

The gene calls are TRBV7-3 and TRBJ2-2, with TRBD1 matching over 7 bases. The germline V gene has CDR1 SGHTA and CDR2 FQGTGA. CDR3 length: 17 amino acids. J gave up 4 bases and V 0 bases, and 8 bases lay outside the gene matches. The CDR3 spells CASSLTQETGTTGELFF. In DNA form, the CDR3 reads TGTGCCAGCAGCTTAACGCAGGAGACAGGGACCACCGGGGAGCTGTTTTTT. The variable domain in full, completed from reference TRBV7-3 and TRBJ2-2, reads GAGVSQTPSNKVTEKGKYVELRCDPISGHTALYWYRQSLGQGPEFLIYFQGTGAADDSGLPNDRFFAVRPEGSVSTLKIQRTERGDSAVYLCASSLTQETGTTGELFFGEGSRLTVL.

A single count supports this clone. The chain's CDR3 is CANPRDRARRPSYEQYF. The DNA for the CDR3 is TGTGCCAATCCCCGGGACAGGGCCAGACGGCCCAGTTACGAGCAGTACTTC. This chain links TRBV28 with TRBJ2-7; TRBD1 matches 9 bases. The CDR3 contains 17 residues. Germline V CDR1 and CDR2: MDHEN, SYDVKM. J was trimmed by 4 bases and V by 10 bases; bases with no gene match: 20. Supplemented by reference TRBV28 and TRBJ2-7, the full variable domain reads DVKVTQSSRYLVKRTGEKVFLECVQDMDHENMFWYRQDPGLGLRLIYFSYDVKMKEKGDIPEGYSVSREKKERFSLILESASTNQTSMYLCANPRDRARRPSYEQYFGPGTRLTVT.